There are many counts of the clone carrying this T cell receptor beta chain. Unique molecular identifiers were incorporated during preparation of the TCRbeta library. TCRdb reanalysed the PCR reads using MiXCR and keeps one entry per CDR3 protein. The sample lists approximately 390,000 distinct CDR3 sequences; roughly 11% were seen once. The data belong to a study of T-cell reconstitution after alpha-beta-depleted transplantation in children. The V gene's germline CDR1 is MGHDK and CDR2 SYGVNS. V was cut by 4 bases and J by 0 bases, with 13 bases left in between. This CDR3 has 16 residues. The chain carries TRBV25-1 and TRBJ2-4; TRBD1 might be the D (6 bases). Sequences were derived from PBMCs from the stem cell graft donor, sampled from the stem cell graft. The sequence was obtained from a human donor who donated a stem cell graft to a child with acute myeloid leukemia. CDR3 sequence reads: CASSGLRGEAKNIQYF. CDR3 nucleotides: TGTGCCAGCAGTGGCCTCAGGGGCGAAGCCAAAAACATTCAGTACTTC. The full variable domain, rest sourced from reference TRBV25-1 and TRBJ2-4, is EADIYQTPRYLVIGTGKKITLECSQTMGHDKMYWYQQDPGMELHLIHYSYGVNSTEKGDLSSESTVSRIRTEHFPLTLESARPSHTSQYLCASSGLRGEAKNIQYFGAGTRLSVL.